These T cell receptor beta chains were read from a single sample in a study of CD8 T cells in ankylosing spondylitis. MiXCR, applied by TCRdb to the 5' RACE reads, yields one record per CDR3 protein. Altogether 450,000 to 550,000 distinct CDR3 sequences are present, under 5.5% being singletons, with the ten largest covering 3.5%. The sample consisted of blood, either unsorted or a sorted T cell fraction (not recorded which). The source of these receptors is a male donor with ankylosing spondylitis. Each CDR3 is given with its conserved first and last residue. A D gene is named only where the DNA matches it firmly. The size entry is marked missing in some rows and otherwise reads once, few, many or a size class.

abundance	d_gene	v_gene	j_gene	CDR3aa	CDR3nt
many	.	TRBV9	TRBJ1-1	CASSRGQLPALYTEAFF	TGTGCCAGCAGCCGTGGACAGTTACCCGCCTTGTACACTGAAGCTTTCTTT
many	.	TRBV7-9	TRBJ1-5	CASSLAGDYSNQPQHF	TGTGCCAGCAGCTTAGCGGGGGACTATAGCAATCAGCCCCAGCATTTT
many	.	TRBV5-1	TRBJ2-5	CASSPAPGRKETQYF	TGCGCCAGCAGCCCCGCACCGGGAAGGAAAGAGACCCAGTACTTC
many	TRBD1	TRBV29-1	TRBJ1-2	CSAGQNYGYTF	TGCAGCGCGGGACAGAACTATGGCTACACCTTC
many	.	TRBV6-2/TRBV6-3	TRBJ2-7	CASSYIMEAYEQYF	TGTGCCAGCAGTTACATAATGGAAGCCTACGAGCAGTACTTC
many	TRBD2	TRBV20-1	TRBJ2-5	CSASTSGKETQYF	TGCAGTGCTAGTACTAGCGGGAAAGAGACCCAGTACTTC
many	TRBD2	TRBV5-1	TRBJ2-7	CASSLVLAGSEQYF	TGCGCCAGCAGCTTGGTTCTAGCGGGAAGCGAGCAGTACTTC
many	TRBD1	TRBV7-9	TRBJ1-2	CASGINNQGGRGYTF	TGTGCCAGCGGTATCAACAACCAGGGGGGTCGGGGCTACACCTTC
.	.	TRBV7-8	TRBJ2-7	CASSGELSYEQYF	TGTGCCAGCTCCGGGGAGTTATCCTACGAGCAGTACTTC
many	TRBD1	TRBV4-2	TRBJ1-5	CASSQDNRGLDQPQHF	TGTGCCAGCAGCCAAGATAACAGGGGGCTTGATCAGCCCCAGCATTTT
many	TRBD1	TRBV9	TRBJ2-2	CASSAGTVLNTGELFF	TGTGCCAGCAGCGCCGGGACAGTCCTGAACACCGGGGAGCTGTTTTTT
.	TRBD2	TRBV11-2	TRBJ2-1	CASGGSFYNEQFF	TGTGCCAGCGGCGGGAGCTTCTACAATGAGCAGTTCTTC
many	.	TRBV11-2	TRBJ1-2	CASSLDSGRGGYTF	TGTGCCAGCAGCTTAGATTCCGGGAGAGGGGGCTACACCTTC
many	.	TRBV20-1	TRBJ2-2	CSARPSGGRGGTGELFF	TGCAGTGCTAGGCCCTCTGGCGGGAGAGGGGGCACCGGGGAGCTGTTTTTT
many	TRBD1	TRBV6-2/TRBV6-3	TRBJ2-6	CASSYRDRYSGANVLTF	TGTGCCAGCAGTTACCGGGACAGGTACTCTGGGGCCAACGTCCTGACTTTC
many	TRBD1	TRBV4-3	TRBJ1-4	CASSTRGGPNEKLFF	TGCGCCAGCAGCACACGAGGGGGCCCGAATGAAAAACTGTTTTTT
many	.	TRBV4-2	TRBJ2-3	CASSPRPGSTQYF	TGTGCCAGCAGCCCCCGCCCAGGTTCTACGCAGTATTTT
many	TRBD2	TRBV4-1	TRBJ2-3	CASSQIAGVGADTQYF	TGCGCCAGCAGCCAAATAGCGGGAGTTGGGGCAGATACGCAGTATTTT
many	.	TRBV20-1	TRBJ1-3	CSARDGQSSGNTIYF	TGCAGTGCTAGAGATGGACAGAGCTCTGGAAACACCATATATTTT
many	TRBD1	TRBV18	TRBJ2-4	CASSPGQGIQYF	TGTGCCAGCTCACCGGGACAGGGGATTCAGTACTTC
many	TRBD2	TRBV7-2	TRBJ2-3	CASEYTSGRGADTQYF	TGTGCCAGCGAGTACACTAGCGGGAGAGGGGCGGATACGCAGTATTTT
many	TRBD2	TRBV5-1	TRBJ2-3	CASSRGLAGEDTQYF	TGCGCCAGCAGCCGCGGACTAGCGGGAGAGGATACGCAGTATTTT
many	.	TRBV4-1	TRBJ1-2	CASSPNVGYGGGYTF	TGCGCCAGCAGCCCAAATGTTGGTTATGGCGGCGGCTACACCTTC
.	TRBD1	TRBV3-1	TRBJ2-7	CASSQTPGQGGYEQYF	TGTGCCAGCAGCCAGACACCGGGACAGGGGGGCTACGAGCAGTACTTC
.	.	TRBV7-2	TRBJ1-2	CASSLILHGYTF	TGTGCCAGCAGCTTAATTCTACATGGCTACACCTTC
many	TRBD2	TRBV20-1	TRBJ2-3	CSARAAGVDTQYF	TGCAGTGCTAGAGCAGCGGGAGTAGATACGCAGTATTTT
many	TRBD2	TRBV12-3/TRBV12-4	TRBJ2-5	CASTRAGGETQYF	TGTGCCAGCACCCGCGCGGGGGGGGAGACCCAGTACTTC
few	.	TRBV20-1	TRBJ2-6	CSAVKTSGANVLTF	TGCAGTGCTGTAAAGACCTCTGGGGCCAACGTCCTGACTTTC
many	TRBD2	TRBV12-3/TRBV12-4	TRBJ2-1	CASRLAGSHEQFF	TGTGCCAGCCGACTAGCGGGATCTCATGAGCAGTTCTTC
many	TRBD2	TRBV29-1	TRBJ2-7	CSVGMLAAPTEQYF	TGCAGCGTTGGAATGCTAGCGGCCCCTACGGAGCAGTACTTC
many	.	TRBV27	TRBJ1-2	CASSSVGHADGYTF	TGTGCCAGCAGTTCCGTAGGCCACGCGGATGGCTACACCTTC
many	.	TRBV7-2	TRBJ1-5	CASSPGHGQPQHF	TGTGCCAGCAGCCCCGGCCACGGCCAGCCCCAGCATTTT
many	.	TRBV5-1	TRBJ2-7	CASSLASGSYEQYF	TGCGCCAGCAGCTTGGCCTCGGGTTCCTACGAGCAGTACTTC